This T cell receptor beta chain came from a study of blood T cell repertoires in COVID-19. As originally analysed: For nucleated cells, counts were estimated from reference gene primer amplification. Libraries were prepared by immunoSEQ multiplex PCR; TCRdb keeps only in-frame clonotypes and omits some of them. V and J calls plus clone size are reproduced from that table; the DNA served to infer D and trimming. Among about 180,000 clones listed, 81% were seen once. CDR3 length equals 15 residues. V lost 4 bases, J lost 1 base, and 4 bases stayed unmatched. Germline CDR1 is LGHDT and CDR2 is YNNKEL (reference sequence). This clone was seen only once.

The rearrangement uses TRBV3-1 (or the pseudogene TRBV3-2) and TRBJ2-1; 7 bases line up with TRBD1. Material: peripheral blood. This receptor was taken from a woman of 80 years or more with COVID-19, enrolled during active disease. CDR3 nucleotides: TGTGCCAGCAGCCCTGGGACAGAATCCTACAATGAGCAGTTCTTC. It codes for CASSPGTESYNEQFF.